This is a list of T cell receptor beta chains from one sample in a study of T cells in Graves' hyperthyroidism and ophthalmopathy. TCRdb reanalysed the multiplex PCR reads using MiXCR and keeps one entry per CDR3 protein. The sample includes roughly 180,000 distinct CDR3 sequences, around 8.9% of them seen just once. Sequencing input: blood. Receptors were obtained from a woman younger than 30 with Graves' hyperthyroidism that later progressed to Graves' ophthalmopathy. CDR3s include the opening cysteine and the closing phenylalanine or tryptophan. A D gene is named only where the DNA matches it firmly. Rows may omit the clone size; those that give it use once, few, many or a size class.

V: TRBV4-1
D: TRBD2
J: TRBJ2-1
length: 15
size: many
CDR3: CASSRTSGRDNEQFF
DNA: TGCGCCAGCAGCCGAACTAGCGGGAGAGACAATGAGCAGTTCTTC

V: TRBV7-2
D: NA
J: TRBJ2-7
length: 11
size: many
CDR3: CASSLLYEQYF
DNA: TGTGCCAGCAGCTTACTGTACGAGCAGTACTTC

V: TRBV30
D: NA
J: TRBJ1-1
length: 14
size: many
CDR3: CAWSVLSGSFEAFF
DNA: TGTGCCTGGAGTGTACTTTCGGGGTCGTTTGAAGCTTTCTTT

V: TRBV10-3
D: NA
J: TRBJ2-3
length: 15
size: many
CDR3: CAISRDFLSTDTQYF
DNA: TGTGCCATCAGCCGGGACTTCCTATCTACAGATACGCAGTATTTT

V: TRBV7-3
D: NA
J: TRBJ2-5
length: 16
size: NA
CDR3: CASSNGLGGALETQYF
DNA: TGTGCCAGCAGCAATGGACTAGGGGGCGCGTTGGAGACCCAGTACTTC

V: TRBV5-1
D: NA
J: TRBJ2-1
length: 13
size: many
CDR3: CASSDYTYNEQFF
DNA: TGCGCCAGCAGCGACTATACCTACAATGAGCAGTTCTTC

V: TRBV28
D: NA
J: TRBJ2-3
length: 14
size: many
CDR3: CASSLSPYTDTQYF
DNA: TGTGCCAGCAGTTTGTCCCCTTACACAGATACGCAGTATTTT

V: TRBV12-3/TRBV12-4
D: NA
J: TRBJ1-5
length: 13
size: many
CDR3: CASTWGGDQPQHF
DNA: TGTGCCAGCACATGGGGGGGGGATCAGCCCCAGCATTTT

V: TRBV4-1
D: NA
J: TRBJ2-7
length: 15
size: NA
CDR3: CASSQDVNPTYEQYF
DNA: TGCGCCAGCAGCCAAGACGTAAATCCGACCTACGAGCAGTACTTC

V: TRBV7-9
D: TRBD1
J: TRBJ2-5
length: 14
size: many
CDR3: CASSSYRGQETQYF
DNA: TGTGCCAGCAGCTCCTACAGGGGGCAGGAGACCCAGTACTTC

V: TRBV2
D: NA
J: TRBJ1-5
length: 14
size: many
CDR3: CASSEQELNQPQHF
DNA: TGTGCCAGCAGTGAACAGGAACTAAATCAGCCCCAGCATTTT

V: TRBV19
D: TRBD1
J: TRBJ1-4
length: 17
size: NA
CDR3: CASSIRRTGTGNEKLFF
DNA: TGTGCCAGTAGTATTCGGAGGACAGGGACCGGTAATGAAAAACTGTTTTTT

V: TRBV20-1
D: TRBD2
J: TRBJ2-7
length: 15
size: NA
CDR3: CSAPSGGTSRSEQYF
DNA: TGCAGTGCCCCGAGCGGGGGGACCTCTCGGAGCGAGCAGTACTTC

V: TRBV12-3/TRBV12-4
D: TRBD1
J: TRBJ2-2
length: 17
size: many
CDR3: CASSLGQGVTNTGELFF
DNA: TGTGCCAGCAGTTTAGGACAGGGGGTCACGAACACCGGGGAGCTGTTTTTT

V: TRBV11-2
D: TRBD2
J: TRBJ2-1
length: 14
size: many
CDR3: CASSKAGGYNEQFF
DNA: TGTGCCAGCAGTAAAGCGGGGGGGTACAATGAGCAGTTCTTC

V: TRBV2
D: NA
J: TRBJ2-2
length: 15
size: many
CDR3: CASRKTVANTGELFF
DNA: TGTGCCAGCAGGAAGACAGTCGCGAACACCGGGGAGCTGTTTTTT

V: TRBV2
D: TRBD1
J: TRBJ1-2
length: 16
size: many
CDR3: CASSEIGTGANYGYTF
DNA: TGTGCCAGCAGTGAAATAGGGACAGGGGCTAACTATGGCTACACCTTC

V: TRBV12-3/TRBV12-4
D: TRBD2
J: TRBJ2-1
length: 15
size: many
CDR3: CASSAVVSGGNEQFF
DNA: TGTGCCAGCAGTGCAGTAGTTAGCGGGGGCAATGAGCAGTTCTTC

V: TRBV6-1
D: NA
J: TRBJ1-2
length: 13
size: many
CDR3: CASSETGQLGYTF
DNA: TGTGCCAGCAGTGAAACAGGGCAGCTTGGCTACACCTTC